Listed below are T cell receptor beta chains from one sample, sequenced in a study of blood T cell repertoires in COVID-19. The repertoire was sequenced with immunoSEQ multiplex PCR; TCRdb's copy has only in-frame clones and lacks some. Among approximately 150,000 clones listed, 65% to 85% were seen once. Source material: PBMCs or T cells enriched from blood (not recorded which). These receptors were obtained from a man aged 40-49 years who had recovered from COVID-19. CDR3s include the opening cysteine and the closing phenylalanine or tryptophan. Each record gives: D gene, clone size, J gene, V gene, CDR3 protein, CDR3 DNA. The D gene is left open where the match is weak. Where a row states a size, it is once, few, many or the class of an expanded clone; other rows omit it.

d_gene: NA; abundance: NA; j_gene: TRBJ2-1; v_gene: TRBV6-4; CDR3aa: CASSDSGGAPYNEQFF; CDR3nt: TGTGCCAGCAGTGACTCGGGGGGGGCGCCCTACAATGAGCAGTTCTTC
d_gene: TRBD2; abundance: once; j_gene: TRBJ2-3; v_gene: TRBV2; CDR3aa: CASGTSGGTDTQYF; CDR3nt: TGTGCCAGCGGAACTAGCGGGGGCACAGATACGCAGTATTTT
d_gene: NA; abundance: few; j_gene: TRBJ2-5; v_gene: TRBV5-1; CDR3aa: CASSSGGPGGTQYF; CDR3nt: TGCGCCAGCAGCTCCGGGGGGCCTGGGGGGACCCAGTACTTC
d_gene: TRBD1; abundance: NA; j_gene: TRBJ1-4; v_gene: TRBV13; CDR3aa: CASSFRGQGNEKLFF; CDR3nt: TGTGCCAGCAGCTTTCGGGGACAGGGGAATGAAAAACTGTTTTTT
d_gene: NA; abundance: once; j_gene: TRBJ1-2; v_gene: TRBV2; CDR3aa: CASSEERGYGYTF; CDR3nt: TGTGCCAGCAGTGAGGAGAGGGGGTATGGCTACACCTTC
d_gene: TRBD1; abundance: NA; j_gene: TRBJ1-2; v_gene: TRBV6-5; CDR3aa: CASRSEGQGYYGYTF; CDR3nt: TGTGCCAGCAGATCCGAGGGACAGGGATATTATGGCTACACCTTC
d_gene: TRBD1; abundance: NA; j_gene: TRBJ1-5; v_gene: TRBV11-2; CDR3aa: CASSPLTGGDQPQHF; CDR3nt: TGTGCCAGCAGCCCGTTGACAGGGGGCGATCAGCCCCAGCATTTT
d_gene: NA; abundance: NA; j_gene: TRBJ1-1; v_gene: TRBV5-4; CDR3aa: CASSFITVNTEAFF; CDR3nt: TGTGCCAGCAGCTTCATAACAGTGAACACTGAAGCTTTCTTT
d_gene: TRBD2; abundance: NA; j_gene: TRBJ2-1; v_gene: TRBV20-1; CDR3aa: CSASIVRGGFYNEQFF; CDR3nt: TGCAGTGCTAGTATAGTGCGGGGGGGCTTCTACAATGAGCAGTTCTTC
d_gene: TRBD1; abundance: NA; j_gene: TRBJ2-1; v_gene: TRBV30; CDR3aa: CAWQGTGDEQFF; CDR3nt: TGTGCCTGGCAGGGAACAGGGGATGAGCAGTTCTTC
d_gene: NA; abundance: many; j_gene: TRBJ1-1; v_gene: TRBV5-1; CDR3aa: CASSYGGMNTEAFF; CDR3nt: TGCGCCAGCAGTTATGGGGGGATGAACACTGAAGCTTTCTTT
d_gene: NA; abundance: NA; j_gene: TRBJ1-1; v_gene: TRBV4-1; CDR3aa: CASSPGQARRMNTEAFF; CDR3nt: TGCGCCAGCAGCCCAGGGCAGGCTCGGAGAATGAACACTGAAGCTTTCTTT
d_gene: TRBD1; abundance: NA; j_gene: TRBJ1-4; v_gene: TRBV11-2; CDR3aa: CASSPPRQGKKLFF; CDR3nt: TGTGCCAGCAGCCCTCCCCGACAGGGGAAAAAACTGTTTTTT
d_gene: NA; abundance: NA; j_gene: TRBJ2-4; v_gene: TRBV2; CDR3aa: CANSELNIQYF; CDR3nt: TGTGCCAACAGTGAACTAAACATTCAGTACTTC
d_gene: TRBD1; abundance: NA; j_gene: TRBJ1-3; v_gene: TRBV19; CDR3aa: CATEGQASSGNTIYF; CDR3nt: TGTGCCACCGAGGGACAGGCTAGCTCTGGAAACACCATATATTTT
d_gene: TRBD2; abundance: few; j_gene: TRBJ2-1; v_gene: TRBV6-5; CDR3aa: CASSALAGGLNEQFF; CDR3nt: TGTGCCAGCAGCGCACTAGCGGGGGGGCTCAATGAGCAGTTCTTC
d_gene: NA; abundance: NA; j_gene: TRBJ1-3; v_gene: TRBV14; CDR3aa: CASSPTRASGNTIYF; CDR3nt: TGTGCCAGCAGCCCGACCAGGGCCTCTGGAAACACCATATATTTT
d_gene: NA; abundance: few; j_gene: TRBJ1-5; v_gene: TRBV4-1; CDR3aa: CASSPEEGNQPQHF; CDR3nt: TGCGCCAGCAGCCCCGAGGAGGGGAATCAGCCCCAGCATTTT
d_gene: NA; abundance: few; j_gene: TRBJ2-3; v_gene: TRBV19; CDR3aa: CASSIDRGRTDTQYF; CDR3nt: TGTGCCAGTAGTATAGACAGGGGCCGCACAGATACGCAGTATTTT
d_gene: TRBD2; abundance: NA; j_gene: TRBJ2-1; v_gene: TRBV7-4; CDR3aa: CASSLPQLAGGINEQFF; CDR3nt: TGTGCCAGCAGCTTACCTCAACTAGCGGGGGGGATCAATGAGCAGTTCTTC
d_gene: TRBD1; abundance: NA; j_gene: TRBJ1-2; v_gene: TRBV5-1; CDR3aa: CASRYGQGSYGYTF; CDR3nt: TGCGCCAGCAGGTATGGACAGGGATCTTATGGCTACACCTTC
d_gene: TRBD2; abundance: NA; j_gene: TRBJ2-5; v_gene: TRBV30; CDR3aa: CAWTGGHRETQYF; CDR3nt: TGTGCCTGGACGGGGGGGCATCGAGAGACCCAGTACTTC
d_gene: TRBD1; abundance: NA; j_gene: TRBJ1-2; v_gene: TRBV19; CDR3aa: CASSIASGDRNYGYTF; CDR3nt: TGTGCCAGTAGTATAGCGTCGGGGGACAGAAACTATGGCTACACCTTC
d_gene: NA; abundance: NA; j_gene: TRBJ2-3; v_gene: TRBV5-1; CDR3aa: CASSPEGHTDTQYF; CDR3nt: TGCGCCAGCAGCCCGGAGGGGCACACAGATACGCAGTATTTT
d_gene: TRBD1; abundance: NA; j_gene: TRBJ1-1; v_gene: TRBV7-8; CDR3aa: CASSLATGGQAEAFF; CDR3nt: TGTGCCAGCAGCTTAGCGACAGGGGGCCAGGCTGAAGCTTTCTTT
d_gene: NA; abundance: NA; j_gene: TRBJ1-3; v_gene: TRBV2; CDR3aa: CASIQGVSGNTIYF; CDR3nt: TGTGCCAGCATACAGGGAGTCTCTGGAAACACCATATATTTT
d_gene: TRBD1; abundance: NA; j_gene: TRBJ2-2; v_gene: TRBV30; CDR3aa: CAWSVSTGYTGELFF; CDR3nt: TGTGCCTGGAGTGTATCGACAGGGTACACCGGGGAGCTGTTTTTT
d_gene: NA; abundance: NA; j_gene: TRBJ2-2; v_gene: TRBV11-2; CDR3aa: CASSSPRGSGELFF; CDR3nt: TGTGCCAGCAGCTCCCCGAGGGGGTCCGGGGAGCTGTTTTTT
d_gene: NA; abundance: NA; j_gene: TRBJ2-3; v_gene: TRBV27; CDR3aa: CASSGTYLAADTQYF; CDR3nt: TGTGCCAGCAGCGGAACCTATCTGGCGGCAGATACGCAGTATTTT
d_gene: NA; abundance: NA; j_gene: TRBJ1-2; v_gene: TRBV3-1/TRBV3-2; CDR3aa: CASSQESQYGYTF; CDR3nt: TGTGCCAGCAGCCAAGAGTCCCAGTATGGCTACACCTTC
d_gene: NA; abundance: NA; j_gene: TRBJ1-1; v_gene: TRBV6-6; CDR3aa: CASSSPTGLGTEAFF; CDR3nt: TGTGCCAGCAGTTCTCCTACAGGGTTGGGCACTGAAGCTTTCTTT
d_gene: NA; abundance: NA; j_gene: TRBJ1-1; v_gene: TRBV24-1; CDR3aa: CATSDSLEAFF; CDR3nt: TGTGCCACCAGTGATTCCCTCGAAGCTTTCTTT
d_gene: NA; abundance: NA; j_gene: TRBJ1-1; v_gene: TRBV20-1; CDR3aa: CRATGGPEAFF; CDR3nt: TGCAGGGCTACGGGGGGACCTGAAGCTTTCTTT
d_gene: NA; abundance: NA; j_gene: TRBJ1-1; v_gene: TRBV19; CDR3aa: CASSQATEAFF; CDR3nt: TGTGCCAGTAGCCAAGCCACTGAAGCTTTCTTT
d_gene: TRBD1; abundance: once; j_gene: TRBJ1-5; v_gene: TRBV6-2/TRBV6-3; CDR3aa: CASSDRANQPQHF; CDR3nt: TGTGCCAGCAGTGACAGGGCCAATCAGCCCCAGCATTTT
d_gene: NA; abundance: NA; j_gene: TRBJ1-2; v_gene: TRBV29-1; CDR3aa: CSVRARGARFGGYTF; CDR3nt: TGCAGCGTTAGGGCCCGGGGGGCGCGGTTCGGTGGCTACACCTTC
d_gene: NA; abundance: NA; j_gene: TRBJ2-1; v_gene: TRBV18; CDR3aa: CASSSRGSAYNEQFF; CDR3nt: TGTGCCAGCTCATCCAGGGGAAGCGCCTACAATGAGCAGTTCTTC
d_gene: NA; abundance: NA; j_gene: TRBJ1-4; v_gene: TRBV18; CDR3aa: CASSSTNEKLFF; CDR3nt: TGTGCCAGCTCTTCTACTAATGAAAAACTGTTTTTT
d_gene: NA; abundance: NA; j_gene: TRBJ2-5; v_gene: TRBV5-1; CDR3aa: CASSDPSQVRETQYF; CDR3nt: TGCGCCAGCAGCGACCCCTCACAGGTTCGGGAGACCCAGTACTTC
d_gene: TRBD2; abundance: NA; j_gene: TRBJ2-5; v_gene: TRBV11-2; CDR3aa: CASSLGALAGAWGETQYF; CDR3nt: TGTGCCAGCAGCTTAGGTGCGCTAGCGGGGGCCTGGGGGGAGACCCAGTACTTC
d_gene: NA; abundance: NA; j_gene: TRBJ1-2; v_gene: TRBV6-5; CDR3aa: CASSPQGGGFYGYTF; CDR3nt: TGTGCCAGCAGTCCACAGGGAGGGGGGTTCTATGGCTACACCTTC
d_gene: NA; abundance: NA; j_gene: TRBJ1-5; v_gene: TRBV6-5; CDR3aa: CASSYPSQPQHF; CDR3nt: TGTGCCAGCAGTTACCCCAGTCAGCCCCAGCATTTT
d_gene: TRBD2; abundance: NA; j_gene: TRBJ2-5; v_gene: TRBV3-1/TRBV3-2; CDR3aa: CASSLAGGPRETQYF; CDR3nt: TGTGCCAGCAGCCTAGCGGGGGGGCCTCGGGAGACCCAGTACTTC
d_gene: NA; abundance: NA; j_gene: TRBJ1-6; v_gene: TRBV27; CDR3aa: CASRTVNSPLHF; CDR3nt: TGTGCCAGCAGAACGGTTAATTCACCCCTCCACTTT
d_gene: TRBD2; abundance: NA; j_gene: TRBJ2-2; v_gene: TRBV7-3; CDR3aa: CASSLTSGGNTGELFF; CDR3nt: TGTGCCAGCAGCTTAACTAGCGGGGGTAACACCGGGGAGCTGTTTTTT
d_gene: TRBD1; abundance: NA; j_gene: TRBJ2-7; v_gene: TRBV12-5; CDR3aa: CASGLVLDRGVFEQYF; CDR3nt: TGTGCTAGTGGTTTGGTACTGGACAGGGGTGTATTCGAGCAGTACTTC